This TCR beta chain originates from a study of cytomegalovirus exposure and HLA in healthy donors. 60 Vbeta and 13 Jbeta primers were used in PCR. The method was immunoSEQ multiplex PCR; TCRdb's version includes in-frame clones alone and lacks a portion of them. The sample includes 200,000 or so clones, 82% of them seen just once. The CDR3 covers 15 residues. Germline assignment: CDR1 SGHTS and CDR2 YDEGEE. The V and J ends lost 4 bases and 5 bases, in that order; junction bases with no gene match: 10. Worth noting for this clone: Its antigen remains unknown.

Study observations and caveats: The majority of CMV-associated TCR beta chains were reported as apparently HLA-restricted in a later analysis. In a later analysis, DRB1 alleles had the most associated TCRs; HLA-C alleles the fewest. Several V segments, TRBV6-2 and TRBV6-3 among them, could not be told apart and were dropped. Accurate prediction of HLA-A and HLA-B alleles (for most subjects) was reportedly achieved from TCR beta sequences.

This receptor was identified in a woman between 18 and 30 years old in good health and CMV-seronegative. The sequencing input was PBMCs. The chain has TRBV5-8 and TRBJ2-5; 8 nucleotides match TRBD2. Here the CDR3 DNA reads TGTGCCAGCAGCCACGGTCACGCGGGGGGCGAGACCCAGTACTTC. Translation: CASSHGHAGGETQYF.